This T cell receptor (beta chain) originates from a study of blood T cell repertoires in COVID-19. The protocol was immunoSEQ multiplex PCR, while the TCRdb copy is restricted to in-frame clones and leaves out a portion. The sample lists fewer than 250,000 clones; about 86% were seen once. Sequenced: peripheral blood. The sequence was obtained from a man aged 50 to 60 with active or convalescent COVID-19.

CDR3 sequence reads: CASSPRGLETQYF. The CDR3 DNA reads as TGTGCCAGCTCACCAAGGGGGCTTGAGACCCAGTACTTC. The chain is built from TRBV18 and TRBJ2-5; 7 nucleotides line up with TRBD1. Unmatched junction bases numbered 2, after V lost 2 bases and J lost 5 bases. This CDR3 region has 13 residues. From germline, CDR1 is KGHSH and CDR2 LQKENI.